The T cell receptor (beta chain) under discussion was sequenced for a study of CD8 T cells in ankylosing spondylitis. In regard to this clonotype: Its antigen is not identified.

Molecular-barcoded quantitative 5'-RACE produced these TCR beta libraries. TCRdb passed the 5' RACE reads through MiXCR, listing each CDR3 protein once. The profile shows about 800,000 distinct CDR3 sequences, around 11% of them singletons. Overall study findings and caveats: Roughly eight highly homologous variants formed a TCR beta motif that appeared characteristic of ankylosing spondylitis blood. As reported, disease-linked clones showed significant enrichment in matched ankylosing spondylitis synovial fluid.

This TCR was recovered from a male donor with ankylosing spondylitis. The sequencing input was blood, either unsorted or a sorted T cell fraction (not recorded which).

DNA for the CDR3: TGTGCCAGCAGCTTGGACATCCAAAGGAGGACTGAAGCTTTCTTT. Amino acids: CASSLDIQRRTEAFF. This chain connects TRBV6-2 or TRBV6-3 to TRBJ1-1; D possibly corresponds to TRBD1 (5 bases). CDR1 MNHEY and CDR2 SVGEGT come from the germline V gene. The CDR3 totals 15 residues. V dropped 6 bases and J dropped 5 bases, with 19 bases sitting between them.